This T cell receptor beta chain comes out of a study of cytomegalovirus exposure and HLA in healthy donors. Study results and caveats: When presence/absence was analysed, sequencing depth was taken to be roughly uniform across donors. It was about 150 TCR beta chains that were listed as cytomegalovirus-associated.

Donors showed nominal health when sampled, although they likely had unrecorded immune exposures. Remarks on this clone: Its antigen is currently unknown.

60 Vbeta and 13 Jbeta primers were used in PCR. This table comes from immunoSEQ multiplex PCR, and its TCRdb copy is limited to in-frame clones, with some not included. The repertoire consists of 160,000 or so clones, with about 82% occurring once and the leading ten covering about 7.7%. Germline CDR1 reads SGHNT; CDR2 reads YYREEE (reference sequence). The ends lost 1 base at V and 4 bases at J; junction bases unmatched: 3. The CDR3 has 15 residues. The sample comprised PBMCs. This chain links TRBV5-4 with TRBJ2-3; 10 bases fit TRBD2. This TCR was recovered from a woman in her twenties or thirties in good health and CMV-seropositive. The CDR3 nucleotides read TGTGCCAGCAGCTTGCGGCTAGCGGGAGCAGATACGCAGTATTTT. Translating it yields CASSLRLAGADTQYF.